These 19 T cell receptor beta chains share one sample of origin, sequenced in a study of T cell responses to AZD1222 COVID-19 vaccine. The method was immunoSEQ multiplex PCR; TCRdb's version includes in-frame clones alone and lacks a portion of them. The table has about 180,000 clones, about 90% seen once. Sequences were derived from peripheral blood, sampled on day 0 of AZD1222 vaccination. The receptor set was obtained from an adult in good health.

The gene calls are TRBV5-1 and TRBJ1-6; D is uncertain. Germline-derived CDR1 and CDR2 are SGHRS and YFSETQ. Trimming removed 0 bases from V and 8 bases from J, with 9 bases in between. The CDR3 has 14 residues. CDR3 sequence reads: CASSLGLEDSPLHF. The CDR3 region has the DNA TGCGCCAGCAGCTTGGGCCTTGAGGATTCACCCCTCCACTTT.

To note about this clone: Germline is not matched at one junction end, which may reflect a read error. This chain links TRBV4-1 with TRBJ2-4; TRBD2 matches at 7 bases. Per germline, CDR1 MGHRA and CDR2 YSYEKL. This CDR3 region has 15 residues. The DNA for the CDR3 is TGCGCCAGCAGCCCGAGGGCGGGAGCCGAAAACATTCAGTACTTC. Protein product: CASSPRAGAENIQYF.

This sequence joins TRBV2 and TRBJ2-1, with TRBD2 matching 13 bases. The V segment lost 7 bases and the J segment 7 bases; nucleotides outside the gene matches: 16. Germline V CDR1 and CDR2: SNHLY, FYNNEI. The CDR3 length is 18 residues. CDR3 in DNA: TGTGCCAGCACCCCCAAGGGGAGGACTAGCGGGGGTAAAAATGAGCAGTTCTTC. The encoded protein is CASTPKGRTSGGKNEQFF.

The rearrangement joins TRBV5-6 to TRBJ1-6; TRBD1 is a possible D gene (5 bases). The germline V and J ends were trimmed by 0 bases and 7 bases, with 8 bases remaining between them. Germline CDR1 reads SGHDT; CDR2 reads YYEEEE. The CDR3 spans 14 residues. The DNA of the CDR3 is TGTGCCAGCAGCTTGGGACAGAGGAATTCACCCCTCCACTTT. Translating gives CASSLGQRNSPLHF.

The chain uses TRBV2 and TRBJ1-5, with a possible D match to TRBD1 (6 bases). The CDR3 totals 15 residues. The germline V gene encodes CDR1 SNHLY and CDR2 FYNNEI. The germline V and J ends were trimmed by 3 bases and 0 bases, with 9 bases remaining between them. The CDR3, as DNA: TGTGCCAGCAGTGAGGGGACACTTAGCAATCAGCCCCAGCATTTT. Protein sequence: CASSEGTLSNQPQHF.

This clone was seen more than once but under ten times. Other DNA sequences from this sample encode an identical CDR3 as well. The V gene is TRBV27, the J gene TRBJ1-1, with D possibly being TRBD1 (6 bases). Trimming removed 6 bases at V and 2 bases at J, with 10 bases between. Looked up from germline, CDR1 is MNHEY and CDR2 is SMNVEV (reference sequence). There are 13 residues in the CDR3. CDR3 loop: CASSQQGNTEAFF. Here the CDR3 DNA reads TGTGCCAGCAGCCAACAGGGTAACACTGAAGCTTTCTTT.

This chain links TRBV5-4 with TRBJ2-2; 9 bases align to TRBD2. Germline V lookup: CDR1 SGHNT, CDR2 YYREEE (reference sequence). The CDR3 contains 17 residues. With V trimmed by 0 bases and J by 1 base, 4 bases remained unmatched. The CDR3 DNA sequence: TGTGCCAGCAGCTTGGAACCTAGCGGGGTGAACACCGGGGAGCTGTTTTTT. It specifies CASSLEPSGVNTGELFF.

The chain uses TRBV3-1 (or the pseudogene TRBV3-2) and TRBJ1-5; D not certain. Per germline, CDR1 LGHDT and CDR2 YNNKEL (reference sequence). The CDR3 consists of 13 residues. The V end lost 1 base, the J end lost 6 bases, and 7 bases lay between the germline ends. Here the CDR3 reads CASSQANAQPQHF. The CDR3 nucleotides read TGTGCCAGCAGCCAAGCTAATGCTCAGCCCCAGCATTTT.

The V call is TRBV27, the J call TRBJ1-4; no clear D. The V gene's germline CDR1 is MNHEY and CDR2 SMNVEV (reference sequence). Trimming removed 0 bases at V and 7 bases at J, with 15 bases between. The CDR3 contains 16 residues. Here the CDR3 DNA reads TGTGCCAGCAGTTTATCGGGTCGGAGGGCGAGTGAAAAACTGTTTTTT. Protein product: CASSLSGRRASEKLFF. The full variable domain, rest sourced from reference TRBV27 and TRBJ1-4, is EAQVTQNPRYLITVTGKKLTVTCSQNMNHEYMSWYRQDPGLGLRQIYYSMNVEVTDKGDVPEGYKVSRKEKRNFPLILESPSPNQTSLYFCASSLSGRRASEKLFFGSGTQLSVL.

The V and J genes are TRBV23-1 and TRBJ2-5; D assignment may be TRBD1 or TRBD2 (5 bases each). Being an ORF, TRBV23-1 has a function that is uncertain. The length of the CDR3 is 15 residues. V gave up 0 bases and J gave up 7 bases, with 15 bases separating them. The CDR3: CASSQSRGPQRTQYF. In nucleotides, the CDR3 is TGCGCCAGCAGTCAATCGAGGGGCCCTCAGAGGACCCAGTACTTC.

The chain has TRBV29-1 and TRBJ1-1, with a weak D call TRBD1 (5 bases). The germline CDR1 and CDR2 sequences are SQVTM and ANQGSEA. V shed 5 bases and J shed 6 bases, with 13 bases lying between them. The CDR3 spans 12 residues. CDR3 in amino acids: CSVWGEAAEAFF. CDR3 coding DNA: TGCAGCGTTTGGGGGGAAGCCGCTGAAGCTTTCTTT. Combining the CDR3 with reference TRBV29-1 and TRBJ1-1 gives the whole variable domain SAVISQKPSRDICQRGTSLTIQCQVDSQVTMMFWYRQQPGQSLTLIATANQGSEATYESGFVIDKFPISRPNLTFSTLTVSNMSPEDSSIYLCSVWGEAAEAFFGQGTRLTVV.

This chain connects TRBV19 to TRBJ2-5; D might be TRBD2 (5 bases). Trimming took 5 bases from V and 3 from J, leaving 10 bases between them. The CDR3 spans 13 residues. CDR1 is LNHDA and CDR2 is SQIVND in the germline V gene (reference sequence). The CDR3 DNA reads TGTGCCAGTAGTGGTGTGAGGGAAGAGACCCAGTACTTC. Translation gives CASSGVREETQYF.

The J gene is TRBJ1-4, the V gene TRBV29-1; D is uncertain. CDR3 length equals 12 residues. Germline V gene lookup returns CDR1 SQVTM and CDR2 ANQGSEA. Trimming left V 5 bases short and J 5 bases short, with 9 bases between. The CDR3 bases are TGCAGCGTTAAGACACAGAATGAAAAACTGTTTTTT. Translation: CSVKTQNEKLFF.

This chain uses TRBV28 with TRBJ1-2; D may be TRBD1 (5 bases). Trimming stripped 4 bases from V and 2 bases from J, with 14 bases between. CDR1 and CDR2 (germline): MDHEN, SYDVKM. This CDR3 spans 15 amino acids. CDR3 sequence: CASSSGVWQNYGYTF. CDR3 bases: TGTGCCAGCAGTTCGGGGGTCTGGCAAAACTATGGCTACACCTTC.

The CDR3 here is CASSQVGGLKYGYTF. The CDR3 DNA follows: TGCGCCAGCAGCCAAGTTGGGGGGTTAAAATATGGCTACACCTTC. V gene TRBV4-1 combines with J gene TRBJ1-2; D perhaps matches TRBD1 (5 bases). The germline V gene has CDR1 MGHRA and CDR2 YSYEKL. V lost 1 base, J lost 5 bases, and 14 bases lay in between. The CDR3 is 15 residues long.

The count of this clone is one. V usage is TRBV30 and J usage is TRBJ1-1; no firm D call. The CDR3 runs 14 residues. Per germline, CDR1 GTSNPN and CDR2 SVGIG (reference sequence). V lost 3 bases, J lost 3 bases, and 14 bases lay in between. Here the CDR3 reads CAWRDGPGDTEAFF. In DNA, the CDR3 is TGTGCCTGGAGAGACGGCCCCGGGGACACTGAAGCTTTCTTT.

The J gene is TRBJ1-4, the V gene TRBV4-1; TRBD1 agrees at 9 bases. In germline, CDR1 is MGHRA, CDR2 YSYEKL. This CDR3 has 16 amino acids. V dropped 0 bases and J dropped 7; count of bases not matched to a gene: 6. The CDR3 sequence: CASSQDGGTGLEKLFF. For the CDR3, the DNA is TGCGCCAGCAGCCAAGATGGGGGGACAGGGCTTGAAAAACTGTTTTTT.

This clone was picked up a small number of times. The chain joins TRBV6-5 to TRBJ1-6, with unresolved D. V was trimmed by 7 bases and J by 6 bases, leaving 10 bases between them. Germline V gene data show CDR1 as MNHEY and CDR2 as SVGAGI. The CDR3 length is 13 residues. The CDR3 loop reads CASKDGVNSPLHF. DNA of the CDR3: TGTGCCAGCAAGGACGGCGTTAATTCACCCCTCCACTTT.

This clone has a handful of counts. The rearrangement links TRBV25-1 to TRBJ1-6, with a weak D call TRBD1 (5 bases). The CDR3 extends over 15 amino acids. CDR1 MGHDK and CDR2 SYGVNS come from the germline V gene. V was pared by 0 bases and J by 6 bases, with 9 bases between. The CDR3 sequence is CASSEYKGSNSPLHF. The CDR3 region has the DNA TGTGCCAGCAGTGAATACAAGGGGAGTAATTCACCCCTCCACTTT.